This passage covers 14 T cell receptor beta chains from one sample sequenced in a study of blood T cell repertoires in COVID-19. TCRdb's copy holds only in-frame clones and misses some; the assay was immunoSEQ multiplex PCR. Altogether roughly 200,000 clones are present, 88% being singletons, with the ten largest covering around 2.6%. The sequenced material came from PBMCs or T cells enriched from blood (not recorded which). The receptors were sampled from a woman aged 25 to 45 who had recovered from COVID-19.

The chain joins TRBV4-1 to TRBJ2-7; weak D call: TRBD2 (5 bases). The CDR3 totals 12 residues. Germline CDR1 and CDR2: MGHRA and YSYEKL. The germline V and J ends were trimmed by 3 bases and 7 bases, with 10 bases remaining between them. The CDR3 nucleotides read TGCGCCAGCAGCCAGACTCGGGGAGAGCAGTACTTC. Translated, it gives CASSQTRGEQYF.

The chain employs TRBV2 and TRBJ2-3, with 13 bases identical to TRBD2. Germline CDR1 is SNHLY and CDR2 is FYNNEI. Germline trimming cut 5 bases from V and 4 bases from J; bases unmatched to any gene: 6. The CDR3 runs 16 residues. CDR3 DNA: TGTGCCAGCAGTCTAACTAGCGGGGGGGCCCCAGATACGCAGTATTTT. Its translation is CASSLTSGGAPDTQYF. Full variable domain (rest looked up from reference TRBV2 and TRBJ2-3): EPEVTQTPSHQVTQMGQEVILRCVPISNHLYFYWYRQILGQKVEFLVSFYNNEISEKSEIFDDQFSVERPDGSNFTLKIRSTKLEDSAMYFCASSLTSGGAPDTQYFGPGTRLTVL.

The V and J genes are TRBV19 and TRBJ1-5, with D possibly matching TRBD1 (5 bases). The V gene lost 8 bases and the J gene lost 5 bases, with 16 bases spanning the gap. The CDR3 spans 14 residues. CDR1 and CDR2 (germline): LNHDA, SQIVND (reference sequence). CDR3 coding DNA: TGTGCCAGTGGAAGGAGGGGCGCCGATCAGCCCCAGCATTTT. Translated, it gives CASGRRGADQPQHF.

This chain uses TRBV7-2 with TRBJ2-5; D is unclear. Germline V gene sequence: CDR1 SGHTA, CDR2 FQGNSA. The CDR3 spans 13 residues. Between the trimmed V and J ends, which lost 3 bases and 2 bases, there was a span of 7 bases. CDR3 loop: CASSFVAQETQYF. The CDR3 DNA reads TGTGCCAGCAGCTTTGTGGCTCAAGAGACCCAGTACTTC.

This clone showed up just once. The chain links TRBV5-6 to TRBJ1-4; TRBD1 matches at 12 bases. The V gene's germline CDR1 is SGHDT and CDR2 YYEEEE. The CDR3 has 16 residues. The ends lost 2 bases at V and 7 bases at J; junction bases unmatched: 6. The CDR3 nucleotides are TGTGCCAGCAGCTTAGGGACAGGGGGCGTTGGTGAAAAACTGTTTTTT. As protein: CASSLGTGGVGEKLFF.

J is TRBJ1-6 and V is TRBV6-5, with unresolved D. The germline gives CDR1 MNHEY, CDR2 SVGAGI. The CDR3 is made up of 13 amino acids. V was shortened by 0 bases and J by 7 bases, with 4 bases between the two germline ends. The CDR3 loop reads CASSYSRNSPLHF. The CDR3, as DNA: TGTGCCAGCAGTTACTCACGGAATTCACCCCTCCACTTT.

This clone was recorded once. The chain couples TRBV3-1 (or the pseudogene TRBV3-2) to TRBJ1-2; possible D gene TRBD1, 6 bases. The CDR3 length is 15 residues. V dropped 4 bases and J dropped 4 bases, with 16 bases sitting between them. Germline V lookup: CDR1 LGHDT, CDR2 YNNKEL (reference sequence). CDR3 protein: CASSPQGNKPYGYTF. The CDR3 DNA follows: TGTGCCAGCAGCCCACAGGGCAACAAGCCCTATGGCTACACCTTC.

V and J are TRBV7-9 and TRBJ1-1; 7 bases fit TRBD1. V gave up 5 bases and J gave up 7 bases; unmatched junction bases: 16. Germline loops: CDR1 SEHNR, CDR2 FQNEAQ (reference sequence). The CDR3 is 16 residues long. The DNA for the CDR3 is TGTGCCAGCAGCCCCGGGACAGCGGGTCCGTATGGTGAAGCTTTCTTT. Encoded protein: CASSPGTAGPYGEAFF.

The V call is TRBV5-1, the J call TRBJ1-2, with TRBD1 matching 7 bases. V shed 0 bases, J shed 8 bases, and the junction held 7 bases outside the gene matches. Germline CDR1 and CDR2: SGHRS and YFSETQ. The CDR3 extends over 14 amino acids. As DNA, the CDR3 is TGCGCCAGCAGCTTGGCTTGGATAGGGGGCGGCTACACCTTC. It translates to CASSLAWIGGGYTF.

This clone was observed a single time. The chain employs TRBV4-1 and TRBJ2-7; 7 bases align to TRBD1. Trimming removed 3 bases from V and 3 bases from J; junction bases left unmatched: 8. Germline-derived CDR1 and CDR2 are MGHRA and YSYEKL. The CDR3 has 15 residues. The CDR3 protein is CASSHTTGQHYEQYF. In DNA, the CDR3 is TGCGCCAGCAGCCACACAACGGGACAGCACTACGAGCAGTACTTC.

The chain combines TRBV6-2 or TRBV6-3 with TRBJ2-7; maybe TRBD2 (6 bases). This CDR3 has 13 residues. Deletions cut 2 bases from V and 4 bases from J, with 9 bases between. Germline CDR1 is MNHEY and CDR2 is SVGEGT. The CDR3 sequence is CASSYREPYEQYF. The CDR3 coding sequence is TGTGCCAGCAGTTACCGGGAGCCATACGAGCAGTACTTC.

The chain carries TRBV9 and TRBJ2-2; D is ambiguous. Trimming took 2 bases from V and 4 from J, leaving 6 bases between them. The germline V gene encodes CDR1 SGDLS and CDR2 YYNGEE. This CDR3 comprises 13 residues. The CDR3 sequence: CASSVEFTGELFF. Written as DNA, the CDR3 is TGTGCCAGCAGCGTGGAGTTCACCGGGGAGCTGTTTTTT. The variable domain in full, with the rest retrieved from reference TRBV9 and TRBJ2-2, is DSGVTQTPKHLITATGQRVTLRCSPRSGDLSVYWYQQSLDQGLQFLIQYYNGEERAKGNILERFSAQQFPDLHSELNLSSLELGDSALYFCASSVEFTGELFFGEGSRLTVL.

The gene calls are TRBV5-1 and TRBJ2-2; 7 positions match TRBD2. J lost 3 bases, V lost 4 bases, and 6 bases had no gene match. Germline V gives CDR1 SGHRS, CDR2 YFSETQ. CDR3 length: 15 amino acids. The CDR3 coding sequence is TGCGCCAGCAGCACGGACGGGAGGTACACCGGGGAGCTGTTTTTT. Translation gives CASSTDGRYTGELFF.

The rearrangement joins TRBV3-1 (or the pseudogene TRBV3-2) to TRBJ2-6, with TRBD1 matching over 7 bases. The CDR3 has 19 residues. Trimming at V came to 2 bases and at J to 0 bases, leaving 10 bases not matched to a gene. The V gene's germline CDR1 is LGHDT and CDR2 YNNKEL (reference sequence). As DNA, the CDR3 is TGTGCCAGCAGCCAAAGTCGGGACAGCGAAAGCTCTGGGGCCAACGTCCTGACTTTC. This codes for CASSQSRDSESSGANVLTF.